One and the same sample provided the 7 T cell receptor beta chains below, sequenced in a study of shared clonotypes between healthy human individuals. Here immunoSEQ multiplex PCR was the method, and the copy in TCRdb shows in-frame clones only, minus some. Of about 560,000 clones listed, around three quarters are singletons. The sample consisted of PBMCs. These receptors were taken from a woman aged 40-49 years in good health. Some clones in this sample may be carry-over from other donors' samples.

The rearrangement links TRBV7-7 to TRBJ2-5, with 10 bases lining up with TRBD2. With 5 bases clipped from V and 5 bases from J, the junction kept 5 bases outside the gene matches. The length of the CDR3 is 14 residues. CDR1 is SSHAT and CDR2 is FNYEAQ in the germline V gene (reference sequence). CDR3 bases: TGTGCCAGCAGCATTAGCGGGAGGTCGGAGACCCAGTACTTC. Residues: CASSISGRSETQYF.

As to this clone: A much larger clone differs by one base, so this may be a read error. This chain connects TRBV30 to TRBJ1-2; D is possibly TRBD1 (6 bases). The CDR3 extends over 13 amino acids. Trimming left V 5 bases short and J 4 bases short, with 14 bases between. CDR1 and CDR2 (germline): GTSNPN, SVGIG (reference sequence). The CDR3 nucleotides are TGTGCCTGGGAATACAGCAGGGGCTATGGCTACACCTTC. This translates into CAWEYSRGYGYTF.

The J gene is TRBJ2-2, the V gene TRBV4-3; 7 bases fit TRBD2. V trimming: 0 bases; J trimming: 0 bases; junction bases outside the gene matches: 1. The CDR3 runs 16 residues. Germline CDR1 is LGHNA and CDR2 is YSLEER. The DNA for the CDR3 is TGCGCCAGCAGCCAAGATACTAGCGCGAACACCGGGGAGCTGTTTTTT. This encodes CASSQDTSANTGELFF.

The chain uses TRBV28 and TRBJ1-2; maybe TRBD1 (5 bases). Trimming stripped 8 bases from V and 2 bases from J, with 15 bases between. Germline CDR1 MDHEN, CDR2 SYDVKM. The CDR3 has 14 amino acids. CDR3: CASRVYGANYGYTF. The CDR3 region has the DNA TGTGCCAGCCGTGTGTACGGGGCCAACTATGGCTACACCTTC.

To note about this clone: One end of the junction does not line up with germline, which may come from a read error. The V and J genes are TRBV7-7 and TRBJ2-3, with unresolved D. The V gene's germline CDR1 is SSHAT and CDR2 FNYEAQ (reference sequence). The CDR3 has 14 residues. CDR3 region: CASSLGRYTDTQYF. The CDR3 bases are TGTGCTAGCAGCTTAGGACGGTACACAGATACGCAGTATTTT.

The chain carries TRBV7-2 and TRBJ2-1; TRBD2 matches at 11 bases. Germline V gives CDR1 SGHTA, CDR2 FQGNSA. This CDR3 comprises 15 residues. V gave up 6 bases and J gave up 6 bases; unmatched junction bases: 7. In DNA, the CDR3 is TGTGCCAGCAGTCTTCTAGCGGGAGGAGCCAATGAGCAGTTCTTC. Its translation is CASSLLAGGANEQFF. Full variable domain (remainder filled in from reference TRBV7-2 and TRBJ2-1): GAGVSQSPSNKVTEKGKDVELRCDPISGHTALYWYRQSLGQGLEFLIYFQGNSAPDKSGLPSDRFSAERTGGSVSTLTIQRTQQEDSAVYLCASSLLAGGANEQFFGPGTRLTVL.

The V and J genes are TRBV30 and TRBJ1-4, with a possible D match to TRBD1 (6 bases). In germline, CDR1 is GTSNPN, CDR2 SVGIG (reference sequence). V lost 8 bases to trimming and J lost 5 bases, with 12 bases between them. The CDR3 runs to 12 residues. DNA of the CDR3: TGTGCCCTAGGGGGGATAAATGAAAAACTGTTTTTT. Residues: CALGGINEKLFF.